Sequencing of this T cell receptor (beta chain) was carried out in a study of identical twins. About this clonotype: What it binds is not known.

The CDR3 loop spans 13 amino acids. Germline CDR1 KGHDR, CDR2 SFDVKD. With 5 bases removed from V and 7 bases from J, the gap between germline ends came to 11 bases. Study observations and caveats: When twins shared out-of-frame alpha sequences, those sequences had excess low generation probability.

cDNA carried unique molecular identifiers, and a universal primer site was added by template switching. TCRdb itself ran the 5' RACE reads through MiXCR, one entry per CDR3 protein. The sample includes roughly 500,000 distinct CDR3 sequences, roughly a fifth of them seen just once. These same data were also listed under a study on T cells expressing NK-cell markers. That paper notes: Obtained from sorted CD3+CD56+NKG2C+, CD3+CD56+NKG2C- and CD3+CD56-NKG2C+ T cells were the TCR beta repertoires. Serological testing identified most of the eight sequenced donors as HCMV-seropositive and one as seronegative.

This sequence was found in a woman in her late teens or twenties in good health. This sequence joins TRBV24-1 and TRBJ2-1, with D hard to call. Sequencing input: CD4+ T cells sorted from blood. CDR3 nucleotide sequence: TGTGCCACCAGTGGCCCCCCCAGTAATGAGCAGTTCTTC. Protein product: CATSGPPSNEQFF.